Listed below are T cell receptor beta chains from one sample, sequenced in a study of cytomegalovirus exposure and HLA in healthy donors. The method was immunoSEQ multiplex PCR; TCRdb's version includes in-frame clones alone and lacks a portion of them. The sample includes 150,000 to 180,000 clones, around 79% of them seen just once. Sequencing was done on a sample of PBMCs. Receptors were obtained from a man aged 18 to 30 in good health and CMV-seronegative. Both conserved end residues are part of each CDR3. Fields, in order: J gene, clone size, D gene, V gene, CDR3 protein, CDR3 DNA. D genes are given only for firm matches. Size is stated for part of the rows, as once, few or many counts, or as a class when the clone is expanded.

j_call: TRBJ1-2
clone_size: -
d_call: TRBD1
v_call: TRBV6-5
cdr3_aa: CASFITGGKGYTF
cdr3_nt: TGTGCCAGCTTTATTACAGGGGGAAAGGGCTACACCTTC

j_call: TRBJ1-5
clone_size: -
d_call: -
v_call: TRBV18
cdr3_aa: CASSPGGDSNQPQHF
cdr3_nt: TGTGCCAGCTCCCCGGGGGGTGATAGCAATCAGCCCCAGCATTTT

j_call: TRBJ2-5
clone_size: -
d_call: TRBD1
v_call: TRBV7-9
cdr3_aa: CASRGTGEGETQYF
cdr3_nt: TGTGCCAGCAGGGGGACAGGGGAAGGAGAGACCCAGTACTTC

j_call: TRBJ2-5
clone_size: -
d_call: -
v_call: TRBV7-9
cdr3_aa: CASSLGQHEYF
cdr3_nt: TGTGCCAGCAGCTTAGGGCAACACGAGTACTTC

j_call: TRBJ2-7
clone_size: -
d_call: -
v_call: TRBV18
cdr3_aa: CASSPLRGTYEQYF
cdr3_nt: TGTGCCAGCTCACCACTAAGGGGGACCTACGAGCAGTACTTC

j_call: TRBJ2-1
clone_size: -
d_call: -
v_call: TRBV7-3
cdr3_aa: CASSFLAGPIREQFF
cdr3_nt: TGTGCCAGCAGTTTTCTCGCAGGGCCCATCCGGGAGCAGTTCTTC

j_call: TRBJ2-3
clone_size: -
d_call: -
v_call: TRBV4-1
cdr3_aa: CASSPTSTAPGTDTQYF
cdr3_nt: TGCGCCAGCAGCCCAACATCCACCGCCCCCGGGACAGATACGCAGTATTTT

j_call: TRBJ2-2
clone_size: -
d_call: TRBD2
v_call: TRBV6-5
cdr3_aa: CAGRLAANTGELFF
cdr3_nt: TGTGCCGGACGACTAGCGGCGAACACCGGGGAGCTGTTTTTT

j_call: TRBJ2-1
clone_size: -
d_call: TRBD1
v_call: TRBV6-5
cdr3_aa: CARTGQVYNEQFF
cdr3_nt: TGTGCCAGGACGGGACAGGTCTACAATGAGCAGTTCTTC

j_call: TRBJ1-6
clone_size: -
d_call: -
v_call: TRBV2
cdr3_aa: CASSDGGPSSYNSPLHF
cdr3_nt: TGTGCCAGCAGTGATGGTGGGCCGAGCTCCTATAATTCACCCCTCCACTTT

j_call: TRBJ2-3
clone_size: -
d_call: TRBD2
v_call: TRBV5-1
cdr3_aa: CASRLAGASTDTQYF
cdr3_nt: TGCGCCAGCAGATTAGCGGGGGCTAGCACAGATACGCAGTATTTT

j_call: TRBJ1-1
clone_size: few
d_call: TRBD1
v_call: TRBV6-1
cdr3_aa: CASRTGTEAFF
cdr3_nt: TGTGCCAGCAGGACAGGGACTGAAGCTTTCTTT

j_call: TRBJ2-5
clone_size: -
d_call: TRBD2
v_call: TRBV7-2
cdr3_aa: CASSLRTSGGPLGTQYF
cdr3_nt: TGTGCCAGCAGCTTACGGACTAGCGGGGGGCCGTTGGGGACCCAGTACTTC

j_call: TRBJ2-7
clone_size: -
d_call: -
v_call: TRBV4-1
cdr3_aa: CASSPKPGYEQYF
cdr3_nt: TGCGCCAGCAGCCCAAAGCCAGGCTACGAGCAGTACTTC

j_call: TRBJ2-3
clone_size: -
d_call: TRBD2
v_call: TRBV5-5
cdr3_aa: CASSLVRLAGGGTDTQYF
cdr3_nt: TGTGCCAGCAGCTTGGTTCGGCTAGCGGGGGGAGGGACAGATACGCAGTATTTT

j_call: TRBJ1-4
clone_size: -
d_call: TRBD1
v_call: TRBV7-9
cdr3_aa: CASSFAGGDGEKLFF
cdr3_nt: TGTGCCAGCAGCTTTGCAGGGGGCGACGGTGAAAAACTGTTTTTT

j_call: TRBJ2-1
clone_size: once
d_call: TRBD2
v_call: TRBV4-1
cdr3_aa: CASSPVAGGLNNEQFF
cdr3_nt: TGCGCCAGCAGCCCGGTAGCGGGGGGGCTGAACAATGAGCAGTTCTTC

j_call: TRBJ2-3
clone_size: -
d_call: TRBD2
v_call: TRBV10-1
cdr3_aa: CASSEVAGGHDAQYF
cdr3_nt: TGCGCCAGCAGTGAAGTAGCGGGGGGGCATGATGCGCAGTATTTT

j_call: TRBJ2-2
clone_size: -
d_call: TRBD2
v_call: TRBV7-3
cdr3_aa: CASSGGLAGNTGELFF
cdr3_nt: TGTGCCAGCAGCGGGGGACTAGCGGGGAATACCGGGGAGCTGTTTTTT

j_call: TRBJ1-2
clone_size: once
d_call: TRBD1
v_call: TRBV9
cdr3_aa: CASSVARDRGYEGGGYTF
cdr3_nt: TGTGCCAGCAGCGTAGCCCGGGACAGGGGCTATGAAGGGGGTGGCTACACCTTC

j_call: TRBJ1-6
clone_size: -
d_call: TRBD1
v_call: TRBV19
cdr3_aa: CASSIGQGQTGLHF
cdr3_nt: TGTGCCAGTAGTATAGGACAGGGTCAAACTGGCCTCCACTTT

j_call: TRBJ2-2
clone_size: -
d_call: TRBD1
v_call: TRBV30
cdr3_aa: CAWSPTGAGELFF
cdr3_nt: TGTGCCTGGAGCCCGACAGGGGCCGGGGAGCTGTTTTTT

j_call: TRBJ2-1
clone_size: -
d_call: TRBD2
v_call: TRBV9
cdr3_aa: CASSVGTSWYEQFF
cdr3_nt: TGTGCCAGCAGCGTAGGGACTAGCTGGTATGAGCAGTTCTTC

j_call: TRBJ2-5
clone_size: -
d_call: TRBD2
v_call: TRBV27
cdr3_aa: CASSLVGPWGGETQYF
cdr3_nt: TGTGCCAGCAGTTTAGTCGGCCCCTGGGGAGGGGAGACCCAGTACTTC

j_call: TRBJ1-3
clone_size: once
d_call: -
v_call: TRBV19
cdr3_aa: CASTFSGEARNTIYF
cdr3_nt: TGTGCCAGTACCTTCTCCGGGGAGGCAAGAAACACCATATATTTT

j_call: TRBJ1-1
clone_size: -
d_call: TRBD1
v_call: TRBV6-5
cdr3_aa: CASSVTGVNTEAFF
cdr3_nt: TGTGCCAGCAGTGTGACAGGGGTGAACACTGAAGCTTTCTTT

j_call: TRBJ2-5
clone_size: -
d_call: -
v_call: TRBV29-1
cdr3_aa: CSLLSAQETQYF
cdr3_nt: TGCAGCCTGCTGAGCGCCCAGGAGACCCAGTACTTC

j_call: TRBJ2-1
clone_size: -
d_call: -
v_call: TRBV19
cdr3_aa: CASSIGQNNEQFF
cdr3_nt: TGTGCCAGTAGTATAGGACAGAACAATGAGCAGTTCTTC

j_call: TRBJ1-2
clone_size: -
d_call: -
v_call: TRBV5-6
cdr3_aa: CASSPGAQDYGYTF
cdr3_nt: TGTGCCAGCAGCCCGGGTGCACAGGACTATGGCTACACCTTC

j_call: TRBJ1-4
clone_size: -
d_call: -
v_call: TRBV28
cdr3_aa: CASSSPGAPNEKLFF
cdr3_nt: TGTGCCAGCAGTTCCCCAGGGGCGCCTAATGAAAAACTGTTTTTT

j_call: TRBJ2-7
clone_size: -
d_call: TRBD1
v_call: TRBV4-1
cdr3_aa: CASSQNQGAYEQYF
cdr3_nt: TGCGCCAGCAGCCAAAACCAGGGGGCCTACGAGCAGTACTTC

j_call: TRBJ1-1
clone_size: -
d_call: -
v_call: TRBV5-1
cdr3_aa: CASSLGGVGGTEAFF
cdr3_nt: TGCGCCAGCAGCTTGGGGGGCGTAGGGGGCACTGAAGCTTTCTTT

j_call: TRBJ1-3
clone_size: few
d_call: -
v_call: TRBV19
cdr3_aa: CATKAGSTSSGNTIYF
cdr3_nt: TGTGCCACCAAAGCAGGCTCGACAAGCTCTGGAAACACCATATATTTT

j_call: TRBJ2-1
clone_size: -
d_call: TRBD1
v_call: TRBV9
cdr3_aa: CASSPEGAINEQFF
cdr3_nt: TGTGCCAGCAGCCCCGAGGGGGCGATAAATGAGCAGTTCTTC

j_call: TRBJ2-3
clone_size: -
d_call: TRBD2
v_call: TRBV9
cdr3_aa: CASSVGGTSGGARTDTQYF
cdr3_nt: TGTGCCAGCAGCGTAGGGGGGACTAGCGGGGGGGCCCGCACAGATACGCAGTATTTT

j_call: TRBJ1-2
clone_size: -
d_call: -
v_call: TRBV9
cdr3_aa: CASSASRQSYGYTF
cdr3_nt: TGTGCCAGCAGCGCTTCTAGACAGTCCTATGGCTACACCTTC

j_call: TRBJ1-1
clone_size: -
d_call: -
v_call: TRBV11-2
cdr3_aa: CASIEWGDSLNTEAFF
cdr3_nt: TGTGCCAGCATCGAATGGGGGGATTCCCTGAACACTGAAGCTTTCTTT

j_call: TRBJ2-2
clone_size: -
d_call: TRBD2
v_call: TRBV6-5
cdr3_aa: CASTPAGYTGELFF
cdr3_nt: TGTGCCAGCACCCCAGCGGGGTACACCGGGGAGCTGTTTTTT

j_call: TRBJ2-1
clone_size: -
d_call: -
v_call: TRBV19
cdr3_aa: CASSIVPGSYNEQFF
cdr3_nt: TGTGCCAGTAGTATCGTCCCAGGATCCTACAATGAGCAGTTCTTC

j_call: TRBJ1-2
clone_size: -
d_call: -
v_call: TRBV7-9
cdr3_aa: CASSLKSSGHINGYTF
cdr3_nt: TGTGCCAGCAGCTTAAAGTCGTCGGGACATATTAACGGCTACACCTTC

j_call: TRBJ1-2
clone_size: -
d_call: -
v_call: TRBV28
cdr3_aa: CASSPQSNYGYTF
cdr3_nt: TGTGCCAGCAGTCCTCAGTCGAACTATGGCTACACCTTC

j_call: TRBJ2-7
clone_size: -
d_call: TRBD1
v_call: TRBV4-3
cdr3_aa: CASSQGFWDRGPEQYF
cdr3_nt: TGCGCCAGCAGCCAAGGATTCTGGGACAGAGGTCCCGAGCAGTACTTC

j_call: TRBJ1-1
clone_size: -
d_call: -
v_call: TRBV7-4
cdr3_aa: CASSLVEVGTEAFF
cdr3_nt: TGTGCCAGCAGCTTAGTAGAGGTGGGCACTGAAGCTTTCTTT

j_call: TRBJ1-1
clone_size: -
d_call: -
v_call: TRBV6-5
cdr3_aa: CASSYSKQGISEAFF
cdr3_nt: TGTGCCAGCAGTTACTCGAAACAGGGCATCTCTGAAGCTTTCTTT

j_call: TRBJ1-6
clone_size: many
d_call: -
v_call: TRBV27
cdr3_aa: CASSLGRVDLWNNSPLHF
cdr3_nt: TGTGCCAGCAGTCTTGGACGGGTGGACTTATGGAATAATTCACCCCTCCACTTT

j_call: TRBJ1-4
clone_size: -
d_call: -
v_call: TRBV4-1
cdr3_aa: CASSQGVGRNEKLFF
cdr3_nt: TGCGCCAGCAGCCAAGGAGTCGGGAGGAACGAAAAACTGTTTTTT

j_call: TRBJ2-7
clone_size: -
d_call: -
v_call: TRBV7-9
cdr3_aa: CASRDSSNYEQYF
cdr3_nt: TGTGCCAGCAGGGACTCGTCAAACTACGAGCAGTACTTC

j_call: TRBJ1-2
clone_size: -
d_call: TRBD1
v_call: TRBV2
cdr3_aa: CASSQGAGGYTF
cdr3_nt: TGTGCCAGCAGTCAGGGGGCTGGGGGCTACACCTTC

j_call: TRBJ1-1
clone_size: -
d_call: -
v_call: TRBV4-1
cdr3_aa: CASSQQTMNTEAFF
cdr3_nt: TGCGCCAGCAGCCAGCAGACAATGAACACTGAAGCTTTCTTT

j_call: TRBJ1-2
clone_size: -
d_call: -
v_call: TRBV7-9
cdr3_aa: CASTFNQGPYGYTF
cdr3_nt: TGTGCCAGCACCTTTAATCAGGGCCCCTATGGCTACACCTTC